This TCR beta chain was documented in a study of neoadjuvant anti-PD-1 for oral cavity cancer. The CDR3 has 16 amino acids. The V gene end was trimmed by 2 bases and the J gene end by 9 bases; junction bases not matched to a gene: 12. Germline CDR1 reads KGHSH; CDR2 reads LQKENI. Patients had newly diagnosed, untreated stage II-IVA oral cavity squamous cell carcinoma. Sequencing was performed with immunoSEQ multiplex PCR; in TCRdb, only in-frame clones are kept and a portion is missing. This sample has approximately 17,000 clones, with around 60% found just once. The sequence derives from a person between 40 and 85 years old with oral cavity squamous cell carcinoma. The specimen comprised PBMCs, sampled before nivolumab (anti-PD-1) treatment. This chain links TRBV18 with TRBJ2-1; 8 bases match TRBD1. CDR3 sequence: CASSPSWQGAMGEQFF. The CDR3 DNA reads TGTGCCAGCTCACCATCCTGGCAGGGGGCTATGGGTGAGCAGTTCTTC.